The text below deals with one T cell receptor (beta chain). The sample is drawn from a study of blood T cell repertoires in COVID-19. Overall study context: From the United States, Italy and Spain came samples of acute and convalescent COVID-19. From T cells, B-cell-depleted T cells, or PBMCs came the material, which was cDNA or gDNA.

Original data processing: Amplification of reference gene primers was used by the study to estimate nucleated cell counts. The repertoire was sequenced with immunoSEQ multiplex PCR; TCRdb's copy has only in-frame clones and lacks some. The V and J calls and clone size were taken over from that table, and D and trimming were inferred from the DNA. The table has about 250,000 clones, roughly 83% seen once. The trim removed 3 bases at V and 6 bases at J, leaving 11 bases unmatched. The CDR3 runs to 16 residues. Per the germline V gene, CDR1 is SGHNT and CDR2 is YYREEE (reference sequence). The V call is TRBV5-4, the J call TRBJ2-3; 9 bases are a match to TRBD2. The TCR originated in a man aged 80 or over with acute or convalescent COVID-19. The source material was peripheral blood. The CDR3 sequence is CASSSKAGGPGDTQYF. The CDR3 bases are TGTGCCAGCAGCTCAAAAGCGGGGGGCCCTGGGGATACGCAGTATTTT.